This T cell receptor (beta chain) was obtained from a study of blood T cell repertoires in COVID-19. In the study overall: COVID-19 samples, acute and convalescent, were from the United States, Italy and Spain. T cells, B-cell-depleted T cells, or PBMCs provided the cDNA or gDNA that served as material.

Per the authors' pipeline: It was from reference gene primer amplification that nucleated cell counts were estimated. Here immunoSEQ multiplex PCR was the method, and the copy in TCRdb shows in-frame clones only, minus some. That table is the source of V, J and clone size, and D and trimming were worked out from the DNA. In the table there are about 310,000 clones, more than 70% of which are singletons. V dropped 3 bases and J dropped 5 bases, with 14 bases sitting between them. The CDR3 sequence is 16 residues long. Germline CDR1 LNHDA, CDR2 SQIVND (reference sequence). This clone was seen once. The receptor's source is a woman aged 50 to 60 who had recovered from COVID-19. This chain uses TRBV19 with TRBJ1-6; no clear D. Source material: peripheral blood. The CDR3 sequence is CASSIGGSANNSPLHF. The CDR3 DNA is TGTGCCAGTAGTATCGGAGGGAGCGCTAATAATTCACCCCTCCACTTT.